Shown below are 30 T cell receptor beta chains from a single sample sequenced in a study of hypomethylating agent response in myelodysplastic syndrome. Assay: immunoSEQ multiplex PCR; the TCRdb copy retains only in-frame clones and omits some. This repertoire shows approximately 4,200 clones, 84% found once; its top ten account for 6.5% to 8.5%. The specimen was bone marrow, collected before or after starting hypomethylating agent treatment for myelodysplastic syndrome (not recorded which). The receptors were gathered from a human donor with myelodysplastic syndrome.

This rearrangement joins TRBV10-3 to TRBJ1-4; D remains ambiguous. V lost 2 bases to trimming and J lost 8 bases, with 12 bases between them. The CDR3 contains 14 residues. The germline CDR1 and CDR2 sequences are ENHRY and SYGVKD. Here the CDR3 reads CAISERAVDEKLFF. The DNA of the CDR3 is TGTGCCATCAGTGAGAGGGCAGTAGACGAAAAACTGTTTTTT.

The CDR3 nucleotides are TGTGCCAGCAGCCTTGATGGGGTCTCTGGAAACACCATATATTTT. Translating it yields CASSLDGVSGNTIYF. This sequence joins TRBV7-9 and TRBJ1-3; D unclear. CDR1 and CDR2 (germline): SEHNR, FQNEAQ (reference sequence). The CDR3 has 15 amino acids. V was trimmed by 5 bases and J by 0 bases, leaving 11 bases between them.

V is TRBV7-3 and J is TRBJ2-5; D gene uncertain. The CDR3 loop spans 17 amino acids. Per germline, CDR1 SGHTA and CDR2 FQGTGA. Trimming took 5 bases from V and 1 from J, leaving 20 bases between them. The CDR3 coding sequence is TGTGCCAGCAGCCCAAAAGGGTTGGGGAATTCCCAAGAGACCCAGTACTTC. Translated: CASSPKGLGNSQETQYF.

V gene TRBV7-9 combines with J gene TRBJ1-2, with D unclear. The CDR3 loop spans 16 amino acids. V was clipped by 4 bases and J by 0 bases, with 15 bases between them. In germline, CDR1 is SEHNR, CDR2 FQNEAQ (reference sequence). CDR3 sequence reads: CASSSRVGWANYGYTF. The CDR3, as DNA: TGTGCCAGCAGCTCCCGAGTGGGGTGGGCTAACTATGGCTACACCTTC.

V and J are TRBV7-2 and TRBJ2-7; 7 bases fit TRBD1. In germline, CDR1 is SGHTA, CDR2 FQGNSA. V dropped 5 bases and J dropped 2; count of bases not matched to a gene: 9. The CDR3 is 15 amino acids. CDR3 in amino acids: CASSVAGTETYEQYF. Written as DNA, the CDR3 is TGTGCCAGCAGCGTCGCCGGGACAGAGACCTACGAGCAGTACTTC.

The chain is built from TRBV9 and TRBJ1-1; D perhaps matches TRBD1 (5 bases). Trimming pared 4 bases from V and 3 bases from J, leaving 13 bases between. Germline CDR1 SGDLS, CDR2 YYNGEE. The length of the CDR3 is 14 residues. The CDR3 loop reads CASSQWGGDTEAFF. The CDR3 DNA reads as TGTGCCAGCAGCCAGTGGGGGGGAGACACTGAAGCTTTCTTT.

V and J are TRBV2 and TRBJ1-2; D is undetermined. The germline V gene encodes CDR1 SNHLY and CDR2 FYNNEI. Trimming left V 3 bases short and J 4 bases short, with 12 bases between. The length of the CDR3 is 14 residues. CDR3 sequence (DNA): TGTGCCAGCAGTGAGGATGCGGACTTCTATGGCTACACCTTC. Translated, it gives CASSEDADFYGYTF.

V and J are TRBV2 and TRBJ2-5; weak D call: TRBD2 (6 bases). In germline, CDR1 is SNHLY, CDR2 FYNNEI. V shed 3 bases and J shed 9 bases, with 14 bases lying between them. The CDR3 is made up of 13 amino acids. CDR3 protein: CASSDGVEGSQYF. CDR3 DNA: TGTGCCAGCAGTGATGGGGTGGAGGGGTCCCAGTACTTC.

The chain links TRBV11-2 to TRBJ2-3, with 9 bases that match TRBD2. The V segment lost 5 bases and the J segment 1 base; nucleotides outside the gene matches: 10. The CDR3 has 17 amino acids. The germline CDR1 and CDR2 sequences are SGHAT and FQNNGV. The CDR3 bases are TGTGCCAGCAGCCCAGGCGGGGGCGGGGGGGGCACAGATACGCAGTATTTT. Translating gives CASSPGGGGGGTDTQYF.

The V gene is TRBV7-2, the J gene TRBJ2-2, with TRBD2 matching over 7 bases. The trim removed 7 bases at V and 1 base at J, leaving 6 bases unmatched. The germline V gene has CDR1 SGHTA and CDR2 FQGNSA. The CDR3 is 15 amino acids. The CDR3 is CASTPSGRNTGELFF. The CDR3 nucleotides are TGTGCCAGCACCCCTAGCGGCCGGAACACCGGGGAGCTGTTTTTT.

The V and J genes are TRBV6-1 and TRBJ1-5; D gene uncertain. V gave up 2 bases and J gave up 1 base, with 9 bases separating them. The germline V gene has CDR1 MNHNS and CDR2 SASEGT. The CDR3 is 15 residues long. The CDR3 region is CASSEPAGSNQPQHF. The DNA of the CDR3 is TGTGCCAGCAGTGAACCAGCTGGGAGCAATCAGCCCCAGCATTTT.

This clone has only one observation. The chain is built from TRBV6-1 and TRBJ1-2; 8 bases are a match to TRBD1. Germline CDR1 and CDR2: MNHNS and SASEGT. CDR3 length equals 13 residues. Losses at the gene ends were 5 bases for V and 4 bases for J; bases not matched to a gene: 3. The DNA of the CDR3 is TGTGCCAGCAGTCAAACAGGGGGCTATGGCTACACCTTC. Its translation is CASSQTGGYGYTF.

The chain has TRBV29-1 and TRBJ2-3; unclear D gene. This CDR3 spans 11 amino acids. Between the trimmed V and J ends, which lost 7 bases and 2 bases, there was a span of 7 bases. The germline V gene encodes CDR1 SQVTM and CDR2 ANQGSEA. For the CDR3, the DNA is TGCAGCGCAGTTCCCACAGATACGCAGTATTTT. It is translated as CSAVPTDTQYF.

This chain links TRBV27 with TRBJ2-3, with 10 nucleotides matching TRBD2. J lost 7 bases, V lost 5 bases, and 9 bases had no gene match. Germline V gene lookup returns CDR1 MNHEY and CDR2 SMNVEV (reference sequence). CDR3 size: 15 residues. CDR3 sequence (DNA): TGTGCCAGCAGTCCCGGACTAGCGGTGATGAATACGCAGTATTTT. It encodes CASSPGLAVMNTQYF.

The chain links TRBV5-1 to TRBJ2-1, with 11 positions matching TRBD2. J lost 9 bases, V lost 1 base, and 12 bases had no gene match. This CDR3 region has 17 residues. From germline, CDR1 is SGHRS and CDR2 YFSETQ. The CDR3 DNA reads TGCGCCAGCAGCTTGACCTTTTCCCTAGCGGGGGGACTTGAGCAGTTCTTC. Translation gives CASSLTFSLAGGLEQFF.

The chain has TRBV27 and TRBJ2-7, with TRBD1 matching 9 bases. Per germline, CDR1 MNHEY and CDR2 SMNVEV (reference sequence). V lost 8 bases to trimming and J lost 2 bases; unmatched junction nucleotides: 7. CDR3 length: 14 amino acids. The CDR3 protein is CASRRDRAPYEQYF. CDR3 bases: TGTGCCAGCCGAAGGGACAGGGCGCCCTACGAGCAGTACTTC.

The table lists this clone with a few counts. The chain carries TRBV5-1 and TRBJ2-1; 9 bases line up with TRBD1. The germline gives CDR1 SGHRS, CDR2 YFSETQ. Unmatched junction bases numbered 3, after V lost 4 bases and J lost 4 bases. The CDR3 has 14 residues. Written as DNA, the CDR3 is TGCGCCAGCAGCGGAGGGACAGGGTACAATGAGCAGTTCTTC. Amino acids: CASSGGTGYNEQFF.

This clone was recorded a few times. The chain is built from TRBV6-1 and TRBJ1-1, with D tentatively TRBD1 (5 bases). The CDR3 length is 10 residues. Germline V CDR1 and CDR2: MNHNS, SASEGT. Trimming stripped 6 bases from V and 9 bases from J, with 8 bases between. The CDR3 spells CASRGPKAFF. The CDR3 DNA reads as TGTGCCAGCAGGGGGCCTAAAGCTTTCTTT.

The rearrangement uses TRBV15 and TRBJ2-5; possible D gene TRBD1, 6 bases. Germline V gives CDR1 LNHNV, CDR2 YYDKDF (reference sequence). The ends were cut back, 4 bases at V and 5 bases at J, with 11 bases in the middle. This CDR3 region has 13 residues. Here the CDR3 reads CATSIGGPETQYF. CDR3 nucleotides: TGTGCCACCAGCATTGGGGGCCCGGAGACCCAGTACTTC.

This chain joins TRBV25-1 and TRBJ1-5; D is possibly TRBD1 (5 bases). The germline V and J ends were trimmed by 2 bases and 7 bases, with 15 bases remaining between them. The CDR3 extends over 15 amino acids. CDR1 MGHDK and CDR2 SYGVNS come from the germline V gene. The CDR3 loop is CASSEAAGRGQPQHF. CDR3 DNA: TGTGCCAGCAGTGAAGCAGCAGGGCGAGGACAGCCCCAGCATTTT.

The chain uses TRBV7-3 and TRBJ2-5, with D possibly TRBD2 on 6 matching bases. The V and J ends lost 5 bases and 5 bases respectively, with 12 bases between them. CDR1 is SGHTA and CDR2 is FQGTGA in the germline V gene. The CDR3 has 13 residues. CDR3 loop: CASSPGGAETQYF. The CDR3 nucleotides read TGTGCCAGCAGCCCCGGCGGGGCCGAGACCCAGTACTTC.

The chain uses TRBV2 and TRBJ2-2, with 7 bases fitting TRBD1. The CDR3 runs to 14 residues. With V trimmed by 6 bases and J by 7 bases, 8 bases remained unmatched. The germline gives CDR1 SNHLY, CDR2 FYNNEI. The CDR3 DNA reads TGTGCCAGCAGATTACAGGGGTACGACGGGGAGCTGTTTTTT. This sequence encodes CASRLQGYDGELFF.

The chain joins TRBV9 to TRBJ2-2; tentative D call: TRBD1 (6 bases). The V end was cut by 2 bases, the J end by 0 bases, with 11 bases between. The CDR3 has 16 amino acids. The V gene's germline CDR1 is SGDLS and CDR2 YYNGEE. DNA for the CDR3: TGTGCCAGCAGCGTCCGACAGGCTCCGAACACCGGGGAGCTGTTTTTT. It is translated as CASSVRQAPNTGELFF.

This clone has only one observation. The chain has TRBV15 and TRBJ1-1; 8 positions agree with TRBD1. Germline CDR1 and CDR2: LNHNV and YYDKDF (reference sequence). With V trimmed by 10 bases and J by 2 bases, 9 bases remained unmatched. The CDR3 is made up of 14 amino acids. This chain's CDR3 is CASEGQGKNTEAFF. DNA for the CDR3: TGTGCCAGCGAAGGACAGGGTAAAAACACTGAAGCTTTCTTT.

The J gene is TRBJ2-5, the V gene TRBV11-2, with D tentatively TRBD2 (6 bases). The germline V gene has CDR1 SGHAT and CDR2 FQNNGV. V was trimmed by 8 bases and J by 2 bases, leaving 30 bases between them. This CDR3 comprises 19 residues. The CDR3 sequence is CASGLPLVGSWGEQETQYF. The CDR3 nucleotides are TGTGCCAGCGGGCTCCCGTTGGTGGGGTCGTGGGGGGAGCAAGAGACCCAGTACTTC.

This clone was detected a few times. The chain combines TRBV6-1 with TRBJ1-2; 7 bases match TRBD1. V shed 8 bases and J 2 bases; nucleotides not matched to a gene: 11. From germline, CDR1 is MNHNS and CDR2 SASEGT. The CDR3 has 15 residues. The CDR3 region has the DNA TGTGCCAGCTCTTATAGGGGGCCCAAGAACTATGGCTACACCTTC. It encodes CASSYRGPKNYGYTF.

This clone was detected only once. The rearrangement joins TRBV2 to TRBJ1-2; 9 positions match TRBD1. The CDR3 totals 14 residues. The germline CDR1 and CDR2 sequences are SNHLY and FYNNEI. V lost 4 bases, J lost 5 bases, and 5 bases stayed unmatched. This CDR3 reads CASSAGTGSYGYTF. Written as DNA, the CDR3 is TGTGCCAGCAGTGCCGGGACAGGGTCGTATGGCTACACCTTC.

J is TRBJ1-1 and V is TRBV6-1; D not resolved. The germline CDR1 and CDR2 sequences are MNHNS and SASEGT. Trimming left V 5 bases short and J 2 bases short, with 3 bases between. This CDR3 has 11 amino acids. The CDR3 DNA reads as TGTGCCAGCAGTCGAAACACTGAAGCTTTCTTT. It yields the protein CASSRNTEAFF.

This rearrangement joins TRBV7-2 to TRBJ1-5; D call uncertain. V was pared by 5 bases and J by 7 bases, with 9 bases between. The CDR3 consists of 12 residues. Germline V gives CDR1 SGHTA, CDR2 FQGNSA. The CDR3 protein is CASSTYGQPQHF. The CDR3 region has the DNA TGTGCCAGCAGCACGTACGGGCAGCCCCAGCATTTT.

The chain is built from TRBV9 and TRBJ2-1; 14 bases are a match to TRBD2. Germline CDR1 is SGDLS and CDR2 is YYNGEE. Trimming took 1 base from V and 6 from J; bases not matched to a gene: 15. The CDR3 length is 20 residues. The CDR3 nucleotides read TGTGCCAGCAGCGTACTTCCTCCTGTGGGACTAGCGGGAGAATTCAATGAGCAGTTCTTC. Its translation: CASSVLPPVGLAGEFNEQFF.